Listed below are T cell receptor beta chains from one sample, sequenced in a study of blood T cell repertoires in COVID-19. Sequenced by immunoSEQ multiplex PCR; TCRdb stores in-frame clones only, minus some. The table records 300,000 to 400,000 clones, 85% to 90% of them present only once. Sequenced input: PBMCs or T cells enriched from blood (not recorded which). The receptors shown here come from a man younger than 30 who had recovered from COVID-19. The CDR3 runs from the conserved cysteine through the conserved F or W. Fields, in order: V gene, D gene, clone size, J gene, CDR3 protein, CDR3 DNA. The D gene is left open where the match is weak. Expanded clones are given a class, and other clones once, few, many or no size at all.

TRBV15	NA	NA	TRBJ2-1	CATSREVELSGEQFF	TGTGCCACCAGCAGAGAGGTGGAACTCTCCGGGGAGCAGTTCTTC
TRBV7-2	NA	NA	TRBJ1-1	CASSLDLGRAEAFF	TGTGCCAGCAGCTTAGATCTGGGCAGAGCTGAAGCTTTCTTT
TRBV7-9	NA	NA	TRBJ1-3	CASSRTPNSGNTIYF	TGTGCCAGCAGCCGGACACCAAACTCTGGAAACACCATATATTTT
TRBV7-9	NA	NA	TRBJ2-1	CASSFSVGSYNEQFF	TGTGCCAGCAGCTTCTCTGTCGGGTCCTACAATGAGCAGTTCTTC
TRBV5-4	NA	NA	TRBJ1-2	CASSRNYRVESGYTF	TGTGCCAGCAGCCGCAACTACAGGGTAGAAAGTGGCTACACCTTC
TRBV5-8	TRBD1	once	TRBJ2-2	CASSRRTGGAGELFF	TGTGCCAGCAGCCGACGGACAGGGGGTGCCGGGGAGCTGTTTTTT
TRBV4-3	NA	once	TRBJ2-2	CASSQGRFATGELFF	TGCGCCAGCAGCCAAGGTAGATTCGCGACCGGGGAGCTGTTTTTT
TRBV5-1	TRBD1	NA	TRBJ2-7	CASRGTVDSYEQYF	TGCGCCAGCAGAGGGACAGTGGACTCCTACGAGCAGTACTTC
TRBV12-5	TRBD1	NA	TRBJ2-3	CASGTRQGATDTQYF	TGTGCTAGTGGGACCCGACAGGGGGCAACAGATACGCAGTATTTT
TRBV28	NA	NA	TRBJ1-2	CASSPSWRGGSYGYTF	TGTGCCAGCAGTCCCAGCTGGCGGGGTGGGAGCTATGGCTACACCTTC
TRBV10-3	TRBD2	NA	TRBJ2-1	CAISREGSYNEQFF	TGTGCCATCAGTAGGGAGGGCAGCTACAATGAGCAGTTCTTC
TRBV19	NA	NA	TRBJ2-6	CASNSGANVLTF	TGTGCCAGTAACTCCGGGGCCAACGTCCTGACTTTC
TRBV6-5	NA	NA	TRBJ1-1	CASSWGGPGTEAFF	TGTGCCAGCAGCTGGGGAGGTCCGGGCACTGAAGCTTTCTTT
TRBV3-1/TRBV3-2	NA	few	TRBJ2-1	CASSPGGSSYNEQFF	TGTGCCAGCAGCCCCGGCGGTAGCAGCTACAATGAGCAGTTCTTC
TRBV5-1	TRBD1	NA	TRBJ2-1	CASSSTGSSYNEQFF	TGCGCCAGCAGCTCGACAGGGAGCTCCTACAATGAGCAGTTCTTC
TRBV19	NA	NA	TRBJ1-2	CASSIVQGAYTF	TGTGCCAGTAGTATAGTTCAGGGTGCCTACACCTTC
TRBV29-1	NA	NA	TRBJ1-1	CSVGGRGSTEAFF	TGCAGCGTTGGTGGCAGGGGTAGCACTGAAGCTTTCTTT
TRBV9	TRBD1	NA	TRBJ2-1	CASSVQRDRPNNEQFF	TGTGCCAGCAGCGTACAACGGGACAGGCCAAACAATGAGCAGTTCTTC
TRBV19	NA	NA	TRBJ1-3	CASSPPEGGNTIYF	TGTGCCAGTAGCCCCCCAGAGGGTGGAAACACCATATATTTT
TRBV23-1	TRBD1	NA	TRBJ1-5	CASIRTGNNQPQHF	TGCGCCAGCATCCGGACAGGGAACAATCAGCCCCAGCATTTT
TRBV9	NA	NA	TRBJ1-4	CASSVAIHPNEKLFF	TGTGCCAGCAGCGTAGCTATCCACCCTAATGAAAAACTGTTTTTT
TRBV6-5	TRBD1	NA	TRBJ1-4	CASSYLGQATNEKLFF	TGTGCCAGCAGTTACTTGGGACAGGCAACTAATGAAAAACTGTTTTTT
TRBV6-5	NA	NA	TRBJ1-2	CASTQGGVYGYTF	TGTGCCAGCACCCAAGGAGGGGTGTATGGCTACACCTTC
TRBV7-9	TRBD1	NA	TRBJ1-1	CASSFGQGVDVAFF	TGTGCCAGCAGCTTTGGACAGGGGGTTGATGTAGCTTTCTTT
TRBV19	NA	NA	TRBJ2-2	CASSIEHSRNTGELFF	TGTGCCAGTAGTATAGAGCACAGTCGAAACACCGGGGAGCTGTTTTTT
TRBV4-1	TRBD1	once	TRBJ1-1	CASSQMGQANTEAFF	TGCGCCAGCAGCCAAATGGGACAGGCCAACACTGAAGCTTTCTTT
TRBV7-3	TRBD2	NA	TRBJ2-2	CASSFGLETNTGELFF	TGTGCCAGCAGCTTTGGACTAGAAACGAACACCGGGGAGCTGTTTTTT
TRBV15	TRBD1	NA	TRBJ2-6	CATSRDSGQPSGANVLTF	TGTGCCACCAGCAGAGATTCGGGACAGCCCTCTGGGGCCAACGTCCTGACTTTC
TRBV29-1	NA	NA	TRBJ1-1	CSVEGQVSTEAFF	TGCAGCGTTGAAGGGCAGGTTAGCACTGAAGCTTTCTTT
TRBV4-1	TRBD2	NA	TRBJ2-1	CASSQVGRTSGDPSYNEQFF	TGCGCCAGCAGCCAAGTTGGGAGGACTAGCGGGGATCCCTCCTACAATGAGCAGTTCTTC
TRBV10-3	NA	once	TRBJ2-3	CAIARGSTDTQYF	TGTGCCATCGCAAGGGGAAGCACAGATACGCAGTATTTT
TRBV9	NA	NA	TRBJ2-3	CASSVAHGGGTQYF	TGTGCCAGCAGCGTAGCCCACGGTGGCGGAACGCAGTATTTT
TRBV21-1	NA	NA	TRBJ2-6	CASIPGQVSSGANVLTF	TGTGCCAGCATCCCGGGACAGGTCAGCTCTGGGGCCAACGTCCTGACTTTC
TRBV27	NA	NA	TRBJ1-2	CASSSNRNGYTF	TGTGCCAGCAGTTCAAACAGGAATGGCTACACCTTC
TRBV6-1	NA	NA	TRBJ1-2	CASSERLEGRNGYTF	TGTGCCAGCAGTGAGCGGTTGGAGGGGAGGAACGGCTACACCTTC
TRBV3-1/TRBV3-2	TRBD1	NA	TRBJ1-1	CASSHLQGAITEAFF	TGTGCCAGCAGCCATTTGCAGGGGGCAATCACTGAAGCTTTCTTT
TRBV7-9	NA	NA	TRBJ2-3	CASSSQGIGTDTQYF	TGTGCCAGCAGCTCACAGGGAATCGGCACAGATACGCAGTATTTT
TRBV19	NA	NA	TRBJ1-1	CASSLTVMNTEAFF	TGTGCCAGTAGCTTGACAGTAATGAACACTGAAGCTTTCTTT
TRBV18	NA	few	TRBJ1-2	CASSPTGNYGYTF	TGTGCCAGCTCCCCCACAGGGAACTATGGCTACACCTTC
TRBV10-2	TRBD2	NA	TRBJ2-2	CASLKHLKAGGSDGELFF	TGCGCCAGCTTAAAGCACCTCAAAGCGGGGGGGTCGGACGGGGAGCTGTTTTTT
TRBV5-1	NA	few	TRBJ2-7	CASSLDGEHEQYF	TGCGCCAGCAGCTTGGACGGGGAACACGAGCAGTACTTC
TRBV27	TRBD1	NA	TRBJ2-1	CASSSWTGGGKNEQFF	TGTGCCAGCAGTTCGTGGACAGGGGGAGGGAAGAATGAGCAGTTCTTC
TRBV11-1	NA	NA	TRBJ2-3	CASSSSGAGDTQYF	TGTGCCAGCAGCTCCTCAGGGGCCGGAGATACGCAGTATTTT
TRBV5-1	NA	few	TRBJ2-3	CASRYPQGLGDTQYF	TGCGCCAGCAGATACCCCCAGGGGCTGGGGGATACGCAGTATTTT
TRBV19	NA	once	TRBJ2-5	CASTGTQQETQYF	TGTGCCAGTACCGGGACACAACAAGAGACCCAGTACTTC
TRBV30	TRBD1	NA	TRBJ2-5	CAWSLGQGEWETQYF	TGTGCCTGGAGTTTGGGACAGGGAGAATGGGAGACCCAGTACTTC
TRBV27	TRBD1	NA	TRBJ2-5	CASRRTGRETQYF	TGTGCCAGCAGAAGGACAGGGAGGGAGACCCAGTACTTC
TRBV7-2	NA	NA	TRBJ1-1	CASSNRDLGTEAFF	TGTGCCAGCAGCAACCGGGACTTGGGCACTGAAGCTTTCTTT
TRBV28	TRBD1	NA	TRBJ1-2	CASSPGQGNYGYTF	TGTGCCAGCAGCCCTGGACAGGGGAACTATGGCTACACCTTC
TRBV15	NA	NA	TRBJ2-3	CATSLESAADTQYF	TGTGCCACCAGCTTAGAATCTGCTGCAGATACGCAGTATTTT
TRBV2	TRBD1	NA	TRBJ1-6	CASSERAGGSVDHF	TGTGCCAGCAGTGAACGGGCAGGGGGTAGTGTAGACCACTTT